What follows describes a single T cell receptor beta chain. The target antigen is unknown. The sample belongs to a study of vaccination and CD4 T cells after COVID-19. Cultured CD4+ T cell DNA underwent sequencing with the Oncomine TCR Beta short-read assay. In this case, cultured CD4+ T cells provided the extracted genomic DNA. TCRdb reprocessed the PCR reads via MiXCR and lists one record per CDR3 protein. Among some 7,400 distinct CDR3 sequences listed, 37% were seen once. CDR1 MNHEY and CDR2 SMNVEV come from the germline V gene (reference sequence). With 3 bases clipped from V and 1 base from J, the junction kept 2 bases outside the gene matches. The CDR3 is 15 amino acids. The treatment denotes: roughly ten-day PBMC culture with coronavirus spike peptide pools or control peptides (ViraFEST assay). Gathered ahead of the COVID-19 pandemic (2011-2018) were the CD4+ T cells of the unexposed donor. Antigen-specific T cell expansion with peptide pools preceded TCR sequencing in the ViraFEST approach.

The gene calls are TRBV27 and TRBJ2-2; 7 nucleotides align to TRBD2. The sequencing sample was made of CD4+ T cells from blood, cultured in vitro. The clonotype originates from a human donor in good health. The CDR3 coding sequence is TGTGCCAGCAGTTTCGGGGGGTTGAACACCGGGGAGCTGTTTTTT. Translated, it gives CASSFGGLNTGELFF.